This T cell receptor beta chain was recorded in a study of early stage breast cancer tumors. Turning to the study itself: Roughly 10-fold was the mean read coverage per sample.

Findings and caveats of the study: Tumors had approximately 2.5-fold higher T cell density than normal breast. Comparing each tissue with blood distinguished tumor from normal in about 85% of the 16 patients.

As to this clone: What it binds is not known.

Clones were sequenced by immunoSEQ multiplex PCR, and TCRdb holds only the in-frame ones, with some missing. The top ten clones hold 33% of a sample with tens of thousands of clones, approximately 75% of them seen once. V trimming: 7 bases; J trimming: 3 bases; junction bases outside the gene matches: 8. The CDR3 loop spans 15 amino acids. Germline CDR1 reads SGHKS; CDR2 reads YYEKEE (reference sequence). The TCR comes from a person aged 45 to 59 with breast cancer. What was sequenced was blood. V gene TRBV5-5 combines with J gene TRBJ2-3, with 10 bases matching TRBD2. The CDR3 DNA sequence: TGTGCCAGCGAAACTAGCGGGGCGGGGACAGATACGCAGTATTTT. This translates into CASETSGAGTDTQYF. Full variable domain (missing parts from reference TRBV5-5 and TRBJ2-3): DAGVTQSPTHLIKTRGQQVTLRCSPISGHKSVSWYQQVLGQGPQFIFQYYEKEERGRGNFPDRFSARQFPNYSSELNVNALLLGDSALYLCASETSGAGTDTQYFGPGTRLTVL.